A single sample gave rise to the 24 T cell receptor beta chains below, sequenced in a study of patients and donors after allogeneic stem cell transplantation. A single record per CDR3 protein comes from TCRdb applying MiXCR to the RT-PCR reads. Here the sample spans about 230,000 distinct CDR3 sequences, about 14% being singletons. Source material: blood, either unsorted or a sorted T cell fraction (not recorded which). The receptors stem from a human donor who was either an allogeneic HSCT recipient or a stem cell or donor lymphocyte infusion donor (not recorded which). It is not recorded whose cells these are; they may come from a transplant donor.

This clonotype has ten or more counts. The genes are TRBV5-1 and TRBJ2-5; unclear D gene. This CDR3 has 11 residues. Germline values: CDR1 SGHRS, CDR2 YFSETQ. V dropped 6 bases and J dropped 1 base, with 4 bases sitting between them. This chain's CDR3 is CASMVQETQYF. The CDR3 DNA reads as TGCGCCAGCATGGTCCAAGAGACCCAGTACTTC.

This clonotype showed up many times. The chain employs TRBV29-1 and TRBJ1-2, with no clear D. The length of the CDR3 is 14 residues. CDR1 is SQVTM, CDR2 ANQGSEA, per germline. The germline V and J ends were trimmed by 4 bases and 1 base, with 13 bases remaining between them. The CDR3 DNA is TGCAGCGTTGGATCTTTGAACAATAACTATGGCTACACCTTC. Amino acid sequence: CSVGSLNNNYGYTF.

This clonotype was detected only a few times. The chain has TRBV24-1 and TRBJ1-2, with 7 bases identical to TRBD1. V dropped 5 bases and J dropped 1; count of bases not matched to a gene: 3. Germline CDR1 and CDR2: KGHDR and SFDVKD. The CDR3 length is 14 residues. CDR3 loop: CATSVAGGNYGYTF. The DNA for the CDR3 is TGTGCCACCAGTGTGGCAGGGGGTAACTATGGCTACACCTTC.

This chain links TRBV20-1 with TRBJ2-1; 8 nucleotides align to TRBD2. Germline-derived CDR1 and CDR2 are DFQATT and SNEGSKA (reference sequence). This CDR3 has 17 residues. J gave up 4 bases and V 0 bases, and 11 bases lay outside the gene matches. The CDR3 loop is CSARDLLRGGTYNEQFF. CDR3 DNA sequence: TGCAGTGCTAGAGATCTCCTTCGCGGGGGGACTTACAATGAGCAGTTCTTC.

This clonotype was counted only a few times. The chain has TRBV3-1 and TRBJ2-1; D not certain. Germline-derived CDR1 and CDR2 are LGHDT and YNNKEL (reference sequence). CDR3 size: 13 residues. V lost 1 base and J lost 3, with 4 bases in between. CDR3 in amino acids: CASSQGNYNEQFF. The CDR3 DNA follows: TGTGCCAGCAGCCAAGGCAACTACAATGAGCAGTTCTTC.

This clonotype was seen a single time. The chain joins TRBV21-1 to TRBJ2-7; whether TRBD2, the table's D call, matches the DNA was not checked. TRBV21-1 counts as a pseudogene. The CDR3 is made up of 19 amino acids. The CDR3 loop is CASSTVAQRGTYHSYEQYF. CDR3 DNA: TGTGCCAGCAGCACCGTCGCCCAGCGGGGGACCTACCACTCCTACGAGCAGTACTTC.

Many counts were recorded for this clonotype. A junction boundary mismatches the germline segment, possibly from a read error. The chain combines TRBV5-1 with TRBJ1-2; 9 bases are shared with TRBD1. Germline V gene sequence: CDR1 SGHRS, CDR2 YFSETQ. The CDR3 runs to 13 residues. The CDR3 nucleotides read TGCGCCAGCAGGTTGGACAGGGGTTATGGCTACACCTTC. It codes for CASRLDRGYGYTF. The variable domain in full, completed from reference TRBV5-1 and TRBJ1-2, reads KAGVTQTPRYLIKTRGQQVTLSCSPISGHRSVSWYQQTPGQGLQFLFEYFSETQRNKGNFPGRFSGRQFSNSRSEMNVSTLELGDSALYLCASRLDRGYGYTFGSGTRLTVV.

This clonotype has just a few counts. This chain connects TRBV11-2 to TRBJ2-7; D is unclear. Trimming stripped 8 bases from V and 1 base from J, with 12 bases between. This CDR3 region has 13 residues. Looked up from germline, CDR1 is SGHAT and CDR2 is FQNNGV. The CDR3 DNA sequence: TGTGCCAGCGGATCCCCTGGGTCCTACGAGCAGTACTTC. This codes for CASGSPGSYEQYF.

This clonotype was found many times. The CDR3: CASSYFSNTGELFF. The CDR3 DNA sequence: TGTGCCAGCAGTTATTTCAGTAACACCGGGGAGCTGTTTTTT. The chain combines TRBV12-3 or TRBV12-4 with TRBJ2-2; D call uncertain. Trimming removed 4 bases at V and 2 bases at J, with 8 bases between. The CDR3 has 14 amino acids.

The rearrangement links TRBV12-3 or TRBV12-4 to TRBJ1-4, with D possibly matching TRBD1 (5 bases). The CDR3 spans 14 residues. Between the trimmed V and J ends, which lost 4 bases and 8 bases, there was a span of 14 bases. DNA of the CDR3: TGTGCCAGCAGTTCTACAGGAATACGGGAAAAACTGTTTTTT. Amino acids: CASSSTGIREKLFF.

The chain recombines TRBV20-1 with TRBJ1-2; possible D gene TRBD1, 5 bases. This CDR3 contains 11 residues. CDR1 and CDR2 (germline): DFQATT, SNEGSKA (reference sequence). V lost 5 bases to trimming and J lost 4 bases, with 8 bases between them. The CDR3 coding sequence is TGCAGTGCTCCAGGGAGCTATGGCTACACCTTC. This sequence encodes CSAPGSYGYTF.

A few counts support this clonotype. The rearrangement joins TRBV12-3 or TRBV12-4 to TRBJ2-7, with TRBD2 identical over 12 bases. The CDR3 spans 14 residues. The V segment lost 5 bases and the J segment 5 bases; nucleotides outside the gene matches: 4. The CDR3 region has the DNA TGTGCCAGCAGTCCGACTAGCGGGAGAAACGAGCAGTACTTC. It yields the protein CASSPTSGRNEQYF.

In its sample, this clonotype was seen a few times. The chain carries TRBV6-1 and TRBJ2-7; 9 nucleotides line up with TRBD1. The length of the CDR3 is 15 residues. Per germline, CDR1 MNHNS and CDR2 SASEGT. J gave up 3 bases and V 5 bases, and 8 bases lay outside the gene matches. CDR3 nucleotide sequence: TGTGCCAGCAGTCCGACCGGACAGGGGCTCTACGAGCAGTACTTC. It translates to CASSPTGQGLYEQYF.

The rearrangement uses TRBV12-5 and TRBJ2-2; 7 bases line up with TRBD2. The CDR3 length is 15 residues. V was pared by 5 bases and J by 3 bases, with 6 bases of the junction left unmatched. Looked up from germline, CDR1 is LGHNT and CDR2 is FRNRAP. CDR3 bases: TGTGCTAGTGGTCCCCCGGCGGGAGACACCGGGGAGCTGTTTTTT. Its protein product is CASGPPAGDTGELFF.

This clonotype was seen at least ten times. The CDR3 reads CASSPLGQNNYGYTF. CDR3 in DNA: TGTGCCAGCAGTCCGCTGGGACAGAATAACTATGGCTACACCTTC. The V and J genes are TRBV12-3 or TRBV12-4 and TRBJ1-2; 7 nucleotides agree with TRBD1. The CDR3 extends over 15 amino acids. Trimming cost V 5 bases and J 1 base; bases outside gene matches: 7.

This clonotype was detected many times. The chain has TRBV4-1 and TRBJ1-1; D might be TRBD1 (5 bases). CDR1 is MGHRA, CDR2 YSYEKL, per germline. The CDR3 extends over 13 amino acids. The V and J ends lost 4 bases and 3 bases respectively, with 9 bases between them. This chain's CDR3 is CASSRDGDTEAFF. The DNA of the CDR3 is TGCGCCAGCAGCCGGGACGGGGACACTGAAGCTTTCTTT.

About this clonotype: A much larger clone lies a single base off, so this may be a read error. The J gene is TRBJ2-1, the V gene TRBV6-1, with D unresolved. The ends were cut back, 4 bases at V and 8 bases at J, with 18 bases in the middle. In germline, CDR1 is MNHNS, CDR2 SASEGT. The CDR3 length is 15 residues. CDR3 in amino acids: CASSGRHSGRDEQFF. The CDR3 DNA sequence: TGTGCCAGCAGTGGACGGCATTCCGGGCGCGATGAGCAGTTCTTC.

Only a few counts were recorded for this clonotype. Since a much larger clone is just one base distant, this may be a read error. This chain connects TRBV4-2 to TRBJ1-1, with 7 positions matching TRBD1. CDR3 length equals 14 residues. The germline CDR1 and CDR2 sequences are LGHNA and YNFKEQ. Trimming took 5 bases from V and 1 from J; bases not matched to a gene: 4. Here the CDR3 reads CASSARQGNTEAFF. CDR3 bases: TGTGCCAGCAGCGCCCGACAGGGGAACACTGAAGCTTTCTTT.

This chain joins TRBV24-1 and TRBJ2-2; 7 nucleotides match TRBD2. J was trimmed by 1 base and V by 2 bases; bases with no gene match: 3. CDR3 length: 16 residues. The germline gives CDR1 KGHDR, CDR2 SFDVKD. The DNA of the CDR3 is TGTGCCACCAGTGATTGGGGCGGGGGGAACACCGGGGAGCTGTTTTTT. It codes for CATSDWGGGNTGELFF.

The chain employs TRBV12-3 or TRBV12-4 and TRBJ2-2, with D unclear. Trimming left V 2 bases short and J 0 bases short, with 7 bases between. This CDR3 is 15 amino acids long. The CDR3 loop is CASSLLVSNTGELFF. In nucleotides, the CDR3 is TGTGCCAGCAGTTTATTGGTTTCGAACACCGGGGAGCTGTTTTTT.

This clonotype was seen at least ten times. The chain joins TRBV5-1 to TRBJ2-1; TRBD2 matches at 7 bases. The V gene's germline CDR1 is SGHRS and CDR2 YFSETQ. The CDR3 consists of 15 residues. Losses at the gene ends were 0 bases for V and 6 bases for J; bases not matched to a gene: 6. The CDR3 DNA is TGCGCCAGCAGCTTGGTTAGCGGGCAAGTCAATGAGCAGTTCTTC. This translates into CASSLVSGQVNEQFF. The entire variable domain, with the rest obtained from reference TRBV5-1 and TRBJ2-1, is as follows: KAGVTQTPRYLIKTRGQQVTLSCSPISGHRSVSWYQQTPGQGLQFLFEYFSETQRNKGNFPGRFSGRQFSNSRSEMNVSTLELGDSALYLCASSLVSGQVNEQFFGPGTRLTVL.

The chain employs TRBV27 and TRBJ2-7; D unclear. The germline V gene has CDR1 MNHEY and CDR2 SMNVEV (reference sequence). The CDR3 length is 15 residues. The V end was cut by 5 bases, the J end by 4 bases, with 18 bases between. Here the CDR3 DNA reads TGTGCCAGCAGTACCCTCCGGGTCTGGGGATACGAGCAGTACTTC. It is translated as CASSTLRVWGYEQYF.

This chain uses TRBV3-1 with TRBJ1-2, with 11 bases matching TRBD1. Germline V gene sequence: CDR1 LGHDT, CDR2 YNNKEL (reference sequence). With V trimmed by 4 bases and J by 7 bases, 5 bases remained unmatched. The CDR3 spans 14 residues. The CDR3 DNA reads TGTGCCAGCAGCCCAGGACAGGGGGCCGGTGGCTACACCTTC. Translating gives CASSPGQGAGGYTF.

This clonotype was observed many times. The rearrangement links TRBV3-1 to TRBJ2-3, with D possibly matching TRBD2 (5 bases). Between the trimmed V and J ends, which lost 1 base and 14 bases, there was a span of 16 bases. Germline CDR1 reads LGHDT; CDR2 reads YNNKEL (reference sequence). The CDR3 covers 13 residues. The CDR3 loop reads CASSQGVVEVPYF. For the CDR3, the DNA is TGTGCCAGCAGCCAAGGGGTGGTGGAGGTTCCGTATTTT.